These T cell receptor beta chains were read from a single sample in a study of blood T cells in healthy people across ages. Via MiXCR, TCRdb re-called the 5' RACE reads, giving one row per CDR3 protein. The sample shows around 800,000 distinct CDR3 sequences, around 62% of them seen only once. Input material: blood. These receptors came from a man aged 30 to 39 in good health. The CDR3 runs from the conserved cysteine through the conserved F or W. D genes are given only for firm matches. Rows give clone size only sometimes, using once, few, many, or a class for an expanded clone.

D,J,size,V,DNA,CDR3
-,TRBJ1-1,-,TRBV28,TGTGCCAGCAGTGAAGTGAGCACTGAAGCTTTCTTT,CASSEVSTEAFF
TRBD2,TRBJ2-3,-,TRBV4-2,TGTGCCAGCAGCCCAGAGCGGGGAACAGATACGCAGTATTTT,CASSPERGTDTQYF
TRBD1,TRBJ2-7,-,TRBV10-2,TGCGCCAGCAGTGAGTCGAGAGGGGGCACCTACGAGCAGTACTTC,CASSESRGGTYEQYF
-,TRBJ1-1,once,TRBV6-2/TRBV6-3,TGTGCCAGCACCCTACTGGGGGCTGAAGCTTTCTTT,CASTLLGAEAFF
-,TRBJ1-6,-,TRBV7-2,TGTGCCAGCAGCTCTACAGGGACGGATAATTCACCCCTCCACTTT,CASSSTGTDNSPLHF
-,TRBJ2-7,few,TRBV4-1,TGCGCCAGCTCCAGGGTCGAGTTCTACGAGCAGTACTTC,CASSRVEFYEQYF
-,TRBJ2-7,-,TRBV6-1,TGTGCCAGCAGTGAAATGGTGGACCCCGCCTACGAGCAGTACTTC,CASSEMVDPAYEQYF
TRBD1,TRBJ2-1,-,TRBV4-2,TGTGCCAGCAGCCAAACAGGGGGGCCCCACAGTGAGCAGTTCTTC,CASSQTGGPHSEQFF
-,TRBJ2-6,few,TRBV20-1,TGCAGTGCTGTGGGCAGGGTGCGTTCTGGGGCCAACGTCCTGACTTTC,CSAVGRVRSGANVLTF
TRBD1,TRBJ1-4,few,TRBV4-2,TGTGCCAGCAGCCCCAAAAGCGGGACAGGGGAGGAAAAACTGTTTTTT,CASSPKSGTGEEKLFF
-,TRBJ2-1,-,TRBV7-9,TGTGCCAGCAGCTTAGGGGTGGGGCAGTTCTTC,CASSLGVGQFF
-,TRBJ2-1,-,TRBV20-1,TGCAGTGCTATCGGAACTGTACAGGGTATTGGAGAGCAGTTCTTC,CSAIGTVQGIGEQFF
-,TRBJ2-7,-,TRBV5-6,TGTGCCAGCAGCCTCGACATATTATCCTACGAGCAGTACTTC,CASSLDILSYEQYF
-,TRBJ2-1,-,TRBV24-1,TGTGCCACCAGTGGGGGGCCCATAGGCAATGAGCAGTTCTTC,CATSGGPIGNEQFF
-,TRBJ2-2,-,TRBV29-1,TGCAGCGGGGGGGTCTCGAGCACCGGGGAGCTGTTTTTT,CSGGVSSTGELFF
-,TRBJ2-1,few,TRBV4-3,TGCGCCAGCAGCCAAGATGGTAGGCCCGCGCAGTTCTTC,CASSQDGRPAQFF
-,TRBJ2-1,-,TRBV20-1,TGCAGTGCTAGAGATTTCACGGCGGGGGCGTACAATGAGCAGTTCTTC,CSARDFTAGAYNEQFF
TRBD1,TRBJ2-4,few,TRBV7-9,TGTGCCAGCAGCTTAGCAGGACAGGGGCCGTACTTC,CASSLAGQGPYF